The following is a TCR beta chain sequence with its context. This clonotype occurred a few times. This clone's antigen is unknown. Base quality data are lacking; no much larger clone is found one base away. The TCR beta CDR3 regions were amplified from the RNA transcripts. The TCR CDR3 was subjected to a first round of RT-PCR using the HTBI primer set and the Qiagen OneStep RT-PCR kit. Libraries were constructed in a second round of multiplex PCR, after which size selection and purification were carried out. The libraries were sequenced on an Illumina HiSeq2000 using paired-end 100 bp reads. The authors' analysis ran thus. SOAPnuke was used to process the raw data, removing reads that contained adapters or uncalled bases, had a mean Phred below 15, or lacked an exact match to the constant primer or identifier. COPE v1.2.5 was used to merge high-quality paired reads, and clonotypes were defined as unique nucleotide sequences. Clonotypes were aligned to IMGT TRBV, TRBD and TRBJ reference segments using MiTCR v1.1. The analysis included only V-J combinations with a frequency above 0.0001, which together covered approximately 99% of the repertoires. The TCS score was defined as the ratio of F50 (clonal expansion) to E x V (chaos), calculated using BLOSUM62-based TCRdist between CDR3 peptides within each V-J. Welch's t-statistics and random forest reduced around 510 V-J features to 13, which were used in a naive Bayes classifier (R e1071). The similarity between thyroid and blood repertoires was quantified using the Morisita-Horn index. The raw public data were reprocessed by TCRdb itself: fastp quality trimming at Q25, MiXCR clonotype calling, in-frame beta chains only. For every CDR3 protein sequence, its rows merge into one entry that carries the most common genes and DNA. TCRdb's processing, not the study's, gives the V and J calls here. The sample contains 660,000 or so distinct CDR3 sequences, roughly 46% of them found a single time. About 7.2% of the sample rests with the top ten.

The data are from a study of T cells in Graves' hyperthyroidism and ophthalmopathy (dated by TCRdb to the late 2010s). With regard to the full study: TCR V-J signatures able to tell the groups apart were searched for in a discovery cohort of approximately 95 patients, of whom roughly 42 had Graves' ophthalmopathy and about 60 had stable Graves' hyperthyroidism. The study also compared thyroid tissue and blood T-cell repertoires from a handful of Graves' hyperthyroidism patients. Following sampling, methimazole starting at 30 mg daily was given to hyperthyroidism patients, and high-dose intravenous methylprednisolone was given to ophthalmopathy patients. An independent validation cohort of some 18 hyperthyroidism patients and approximately 17 patients who later progressed to ophthalmopathy tested prospective prediction of ophthalmopathy. The paper describes TCR Vbeta CDR3 sequencing of 140 or so peripheral blood samples, made up of roughly 40 ophthalmopathy patients, roughly 72 hyperthyroidism patients and 17 progressor patients. For training and testing, the 100 or so patients in the discovery cohort were randomly divided in a 7:3 ratio.

Points the paper makes about the study in general: Most expanded thyroid clonotypes (frequency above 0.001) were also detected in blood, a finding suggesting that blood repertoires may reflect thyroid immune responses. In validation, the model predicted progression to ophthalmopathy with 60% to 71% sensitivity and approximately 72% specificity, a median of about 6.7 months before onset. A model built on a 13 V-J signature distinguished ophthalmopathy from stable hyperthyroidism, reaching 87.88% sensitivity and about 81% specificity in cross-validation and 80%/75% in testing. Sample size was not statistically predetermined, and investigators were not blinded to group allocation.

Exclusion was applied to patients with uncontrolled infections, other autoimmune diseases, pregnancy or lactation. Diagnoses were based on clinical symptoms, serum thyroxine and TRAb, thyroid ultrasound and orbital computed tomography. Total RNA was extracted with Trizol reagent, and quality was checked on an Agilent 2100 Bioanalyzer. Source material: peripheral blood or thyroid tissue (not recorded which). This TCR was sampled from an adult man with Graves' disease, either hyperthyroidism or ophthalmopathy (not recorded which).

The DNA is TGTGCTAGTGCGCCGGACAGGGGCGACTATGGCTACACCTTC. It is translated as CASAPDRGDYGYTF. The V gene is TRBV12-3 or TRBV12-4 and the J gene is TRBJ1-2; 9 middle bases align to TRBD1. The CDR3, from cysteine to phenylalanine, totals 14 residues. Here the CDR3 DNA is all that survives: 42 bases in frame from base 1.